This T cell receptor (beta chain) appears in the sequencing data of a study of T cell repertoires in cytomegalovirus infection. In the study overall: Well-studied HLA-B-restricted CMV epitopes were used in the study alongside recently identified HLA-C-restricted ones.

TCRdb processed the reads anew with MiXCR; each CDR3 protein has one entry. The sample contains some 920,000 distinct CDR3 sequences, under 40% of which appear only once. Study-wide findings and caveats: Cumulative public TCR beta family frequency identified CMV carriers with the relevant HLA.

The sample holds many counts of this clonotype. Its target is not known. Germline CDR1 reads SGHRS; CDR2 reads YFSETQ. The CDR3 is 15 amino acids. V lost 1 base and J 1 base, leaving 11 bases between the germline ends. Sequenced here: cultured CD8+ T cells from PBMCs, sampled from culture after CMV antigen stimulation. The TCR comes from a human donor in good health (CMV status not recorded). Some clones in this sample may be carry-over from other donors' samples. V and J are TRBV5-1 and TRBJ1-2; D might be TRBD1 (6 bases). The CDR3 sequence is CASSLRGGVNYGYTF. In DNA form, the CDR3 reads TGCGCCAGCAGCTTGCGAGGGGGTGTTAACTATGGCTACACCTTC. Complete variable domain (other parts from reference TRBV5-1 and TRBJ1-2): KAGVTQTPRYLIKTRGQQVTLSCSPISGHRSVSWYQQTPGQGLQFLFEYFSETQRNKGNFPGRFSGRQFSNSRSEMNVSTLELGDSALYLCASSLRGGVNYGYTFGSGTRLTVV.